The 10 T cell receptor beta chains below all came from one sample that was sequenced in a study of Graves' ophthalmopathy and Graves' hyperthyroidism. Investigators amplified TCR beta CDR3 regions from RNA transcripts. HTBI primers were used in a first-round RT-PCR, which preceded a second-round multiplex PCR. TCRdb re-analysed the multiplex PCR reads in MiXCR, keeping a single row per CDR3 protein. The sample lists roughly 230,000 distinct CDR3 sequences; around a fifth were seen once. Material for sequencing was peripheral blood. All receptors derive from a woman aged 45-65 years with Graves' ophthalmopathy.

This clonotype was seen ten or more times. The J gene is TRBJ2-7, the V gene TRBV5-1, with 8 bases fitting TRBD1. V dropped 4 bases and J dropped 6; count of bases not matched to a gene: 9. This CDR3 is 14 amino acids long. Germline CDR1 reads SGHRS; CDR2 reads YFSETQ. CDR3 sequence reads: CASSLGQGGPEQYF. CDR3 nucleotides: TGCGCCAGCAGCCTAGGACAGGGCGGGCCCGAGCAGTACTTC.

The rearrangement joins TRBV3-1 to TRBJ1-1, with unresolved D. The CDR3 spans 15 residues. The germline gives CDR1 LGHDT, CDR2 YNNKEL (reference sequence). The V and J ends lost 1 base and 0 bases respectively, with 9 bases between them. The CDR3 DNA sequence: TGTGCCAGCAGCCAAGCGGAGGCAATGAACACTGAAGCTTTCTTT. It codes for CASSQAEAMNTEAFF.

The V and J genes are TRBV27 and TRBJ1-5, with 7 nucleotides matching TRBD1. V was pared by 7 bases and J by 6 bases, with 9 bases of the junction left unmatched. This CDR3 has 14 amino acids. Germline lookup yields CDR1 MNHEY and CDR2 SMNVEV (reference sequence). This CDR3 reads CASKVQGETQPQHF. The CDR3 DNA reads TGTGCCAGCAAGGTCCAGGGGGAGACTCAGCCCCAGCATTTT.

This clonotype was picked up many times. The chain employs TRBV15 and TRBJ2-2; weak D call: TRBD1 (5 bases). Trimming cost V 0 bases and J 2 bases, with 7 bases left between them. Germline V gives CDR1 LNHNV, CDR2 YYDKDF (reference sequence). The CDR3 spans 15 residues. CDR3 sequence reads: CATSREGPNTGELFF. DNA of the CDR3: TGTGCCACCAGCAGAGAGGGGCCTAACACCGGGGAGCTGTTTTTT.

This clonotype was observed once. The rearrangement links TRBV6-1 to TRBJ1-1; D remains ambiguous. CDR3 length equals 13 residues. Deletions cut 6 bases from V and 3 bases from J, with 11 bases between. Looked up from germline, CDR1 is MNHNS and CDR2 is SASEGT. DNA of the CDR3: TGTGCCAGCAGAGTACCCGTTGACACTGAAGCTTTCTTT. Its translation is CASRVPVDTEAFF.

Ten or more counts support this clonotype. This chain uses TRBV28 with TRBJ1-3; 7 nucleotides agree with TRBD1. The germline V gene has CDR1 MDHEN and CDR2 SYDVKM. J gave up 0 bases and V 6 bases, and 8 bases lay outside the gene matches. The CDR3 covers 16 residues. CDR3 sequence (DNA): TGTGCCAGCAGCCCAGGGGGGCAGCGCTCTGGAAACACCATATATTTT. It codes for CASSPGGQRSGNTIYF. Full variable domain (remainder filled in from reference TRBV28 and TRBJ1-3): DVKVTQSSRYLVKRTGEKVFLECVQDMDHENMFWYRQDPGLGLRLIYFSYDVKMKEKGDIPEGYSVSREKKERFSLILESASTNQTSMYLCASSPGGQRSGNTIYFGEGSWLTVV.

The V and J genes are TRBV12-3 or TRBV12-4 and TRBJ2-2; 7 positions agree with TRBD1. V gave up 4 bases and J gave up 6 bases; unmatched junction bases: 17. The CDR3 has 18 residues. DNA of the CDR3: TGTGCCAGCAGTTACGGGGTACCAGGGGGTTCACATGCCGGGGAGCTGTTTTTT. It yields the protein CASSYGVPGGSHAGELFF.

This clonotype was counted between two and nine times. The J gene is TRBJ2-2, the V gene TRBV5-4, with 12 bases fitting TRBD2. The CDR3 contains 16 residues. The J segment lost 4 bases and the V segment lost 4 bases, leaving 5 bases of the junction unmatched. Germline-derived CDR1 and CDR2 are SGHNT and YYREEE (reference sequence). The CDR3 DNA is TGTGCCAGCAGCAGGGGGACTAGCGGGCTCACCGGGGAGCTGTTTTTT. Its protein is CASSRGTSGLTGELFF.

This clonotype appeared many times. V is TRBV6-2 or TRBV6-3 and J is TRBJ2-2; 15 nucleotides match TRBD2. This CDR3 region has 19 residues. Looked up from germline, CDR1 is MNHEY and CDR2 is SVGEGT. V lost 6 bases and J lost 6; bases outside the gene matches: 14. CDR3 coding DNA: TGTGCCAGCAGCGCCGGACTAGCGGGAGGGGTCGGGTCCGCCGGGGAGCTGTTTTTT. Its translation: CASSAGLAGGVGSAGELFF.

This clonotype was observed many times. The rearrangement uses TRBV5-1 and TRBJ2-7, with 9 bases lining up with TRBD2. The germline V gene has CDR1 SGHRS and CDR2 YFSETQ. The CDR3 sequence is 16 residues long. V lost 0 bases to trimming and J lost 0 bases; unmatched junction nucleotides: 4. In DNA, the CDR3 is TGCGCCAGCAGCTTGGCCGGCGGGAGGGACTCCTACGAGCAGTACTTC. Its protein product is CASSLAGGRDSYEQYF.